Presented here are 25 T cell receptor beta chains from one specimen sequenced in a study of shared clonotypes between healthy human individuals. This table comes from immunoSEQ multiplex PCR, and its TCRdb copy is limited to in-frame clones, with some not included. The sample consists of just over 2,000,000 clones, over 85% of them appearing once. Sequencing was done on a sample of naive CD4+ T cells sorted from blood. Subset meaning: CD45RA+ positively selected. All receptors derive from a man aged 18 to 29 in good health.

The chain links TRBV27 to TRBJ2-7, with 9 bases that match TRBD1. V shed 3 bases, J shed 6 bases, and the junction held 9 bases outside the gene matches. CDR1 is MNHEY, CDR2 SMNVEV, per germline (reference sequence). This CDR3 contains 15 residues. The CDR3 region is CASSFSTGTGSEQYF. The DNA of the CDR3 is TGTGCCAGCAGTTTCTCAACCGGGACAGGGTCCGAGCAGTACTTC.

The rearrangement links TRBV30 to TRBJ1-5; D ambiguous. CDR1 GTSNPN and CDR2 SVGIG come from the germline V gene (reference sequence). Trimming removed 2 bases from V and 7 bases from J, with 9 bases in between. This CDR3 has 12 residues. CDR3 residues: CAWSKPFQPQHF. The CDR3 bases are TGTGCCTGGAGTAAGCCCTTCCAGCCCCAGCATTTT.

The CDR3 DNA is TGTGCCAGTACATACTCCGTGGGCCTCGGGGAGCAGTACTTC. Translated, it gives CASTYSVGLGEQYF. The V gene is TRBV19, the J gene TRBJ2-7, with D uncertain. The CDR3 has 14 amino acids. CDR1 is LNHDA, CDR2 SQIVND, per germline (reference sequence). The V end was cut by 7 bases, the J end by 7 bases, with 20 bases between.

The V and J genes are TRBV6-6 and TRBJ1-5, with 7 bases that match TRBD1. V shed 6 bases and J 3 bases; nucleotides not matched to a gene: 8. Looked up from germline, CDR1 is MNHNY and CDR2 is SVGAGI (reference sequence). The CDR3 spans 15 residues. CDR3 sequence (DNA): TGTGCCAGCAGATCGAAAGGGACAGACAATCAGCCCCAGCATTTT. It translates to CASRSKGTDNQPQHF.

V and J are TRBV5-6 and TRBJ1-6; tentative D call: TRBD1 (6 bases). This CDR3 contains 15 residues. Trimming took off 4 bases at V and 8 bases at J, with 16 bases between the two ends. CDR1 and CDR2 (germline): SGHDT, YYEEEE. CDR3 nucleotide sequence: TGTGCCAGCAGCCCTCAGAGGGGGTGGCATTCACCCCTCCACTTT. Protein product: CASSPQRGWHSPLHF.

As to this clone: This specimen includes other DNA sequences encoding the same CDR3. CDR3 in amino acids: CASSLGSNYGYTF. DNA of the CDR3: TGTGCCAGCAGCTTGGGCAGCAACTATGGCTACACCTTC. V is TRBV5-4 and J is TRBJ1-2; no definite D call. The CDR3 contains 13 residues. V lost 0 bases, J lost 2 bases, and 5 bases lay in between. Germline V CDR1 and CDR2: SGHNT, YYREEE (reference sequence).

The chain combines TRBV27 with TRBJ1-2; the D gene is possibly TRBD1 (5 bases). V dropped 7 bases and J dropped 5 bases, with 17 bases sitting between them. Germline V gives CDR1 MNHEY, CDR2 SMNVEV (reference sequence). CDR3 length equals 14 residues. The CDR3 bases are TGTGCCAGCACTCGATGGGGGACCGGGTATGGCTACACCTTC. Encoded protein: CASTRWGTGYGYTF.

The chain recombines TRBV6-6 with TRBJ1-3, with 8 bases that match TRBD1. CDR3 length equals 14 residues. V was clipped by 6 bases and J by 8 bases; unmatched bases: 9. CDR1 and CDR2 from the germline V gene are MNHNY and SVGAGI (reference sequence). CDR3 bases: TGTGCCAGCAGAAGACCGACAGGGGAGTACACCATATATTTT. It translates to CASRRPTGEYTIYF.

The chain is built from TRBV6-1 and TRBJ2-3; D ambiguous. CDR1 and CDR2 from the germline V gene are MNHNS and SASEGT. The CDR3 loop spans 13 amino acids. V lost 7 bases and J lost 4, with 12 bases in between. The CDR3: CASNGRTPDTQYF. The CDR3 region has the DNA TGTGCCAGCAACGGACGGACGCCAGATACGCAGTATTTT.

The chain joins TRBV18 to TRBJ2-7; 9 nucleotides align to TRBD2. The junction had 7 bases not matched to a gene; V was cut back by 3 bases and J by 4 bases. Germline V gene lookup returns CDR1 KGHSH and CDR2 LQKENI. The length of the CDR3 is 15 residues. This CDR3 is CASSPVAGEMYEQYF. CDR3 nucleotides: TGTGCCAGCTCACCCGTAGCGGGAGAGATGTACGAGCAGTACTTC.

This chain links TRBV14 with TRBJ1-2; TRBD1 might be the D (6 bases). Trimming took 0 bases from V and 2 from J, leaving 13 bases between them. There are 16 residues in the CDR3. CDR1 SGHDN and CDR2 FVKESK come from the germline V gene. The CDR3 DNA reads TGTGCCAGCAGCCAAGAGAAGGGGGGAAACAACTATGGCTACACCTTC. Translated, it gives CASSQEKGGNNYGYTF.

Comment on this clone: One end of the junction does not line up with germline, which may come from a read error. The V call is TRBV5-6, the J call TRBJ2-1; D is undetermined. The CDR3 has 12 amino acids. Germline V gives CDR1 SGHDT, CDR2 YYEEEE. CDR3 amino acids: CASRLGSREQFF. In DNA form, the CDR3 reads TGTGCCAGCAGGTTGGGCTCCCGAGAGCAGTTCTTC.

The genes are TRBV7-9 and TRBJ1-4; D is uncertain. V was trimmed by 2 bases and J by 4 bases, leaving 11 bases between them. Germline assignment: CDR1 SEHNR and CDR2 FQNEAQ (reference sequence). The CDR3 contains 15 residues. Here the CDR3 DNA reads TGTGCCAGCAGCTTATTACTGGAGGGTAATGAAAAACTGTTTTTT. Protein sequence: CASSLLLEGNEKLFF.

The chain has TRBV5-1 and TRBJ2-3, with D hard to call. The germline V gene encodes CDR1 SGHRS and CDR2 YFSETQ. V lost 6 bases to trimming and J lost 6 bases, with 14 bases between them. The CDR3 totals 13 residues. The CDR3 is CASTPGTGDTQYF. The CDR3 region has the DNA TGCGCCAGCACCCCGGGTACGGGTGATACGCAGTATTTT.

Notes on this clone: Other DNA sequences of this sample code for an identical CDR3. The gene calls are TRBV6-6 and TRBJ1-4, with TRBD1 matching over 9 bases. V lost 2 bases to trimming and J lost 8 bases; unmatched junction nucleotides: 3. Germline V gene data show CDR1 as MNHNY and CDR2 as SVGAGI (reference sequence). CDR3 length: 14 residues. The CDR3 nucleotides are TGTGCCAGCAGTTACGGGACAGGGAACGAAAAACTGTTTTTT. Translation: CASSYGTGNEKLFF.

The sample holds one count of this clone. This chain connects TRBV5-1 to TRBJ1-1, with D perhaps matching TRBD1 (6 bases). Germline V CDR1 and CDR2: SGHRS, YFSETQ. The CDR3 totals 18 residues. V lost 0 bases and J lost 4, with 22 bases in between. Written as DNA, the CDR3 is TGCGCCAGCAGCTTGGAGCGGGGACAAGGGGCCAGGAGCACTGAAGCTTTCTTT. It yields the protein CASSLERGQGARSTEAFF.

This chain links TRBV9 with TRBJ1-1; D gene unclear. CDR3 length: 14 amino acids. The germline gives CDR1 SGDLS, CDR2 YYNGEE. V gave up 2 bases and J gave up 0 bases, with 8 bases separating them. CDR3 sequence (DNA): TGTGCCAGCAGCGTTAGGACGGTGAACACTGAAGCTTTCTTT. Amino acid sequence: CASSVRTVNTEAFF.

A note on this clone: Different DNA sequences within this sample yield the same CDR3. This sequence joins TRBV28 and TRBJ1-1, with D perhaps TRBD1 (6 bases). The germline V gene has CDR1 MDHEN and CDR2 SYDVKM. Trimming left V 2 bases short and J 0 bases short, with 7 bases between. This CDR3 region has 14 residues. The CDR3 spells CASSLAGVNTEAFF. For the CDR3, the DNA is TGTGCCAGCAGTTTAGCAGGGGTGAACACTGAAGCTTTCTTT.

Points on this clone: Other DNA sequences in the same sample also yield this CDR3. The V gene is TRBV2, the J gene TRBJ1-2, with D hard to call. The ends were cut back, 6 bases at V and 5 bases at J, with 7 bases in the middle. Germline values: CDR1 SNHLY, CDR2 FYNNEI. CDR3 length: 11 residues. In nucleotides, the CDR3 is TGTGCCAGCAGAGCAGGATATGGCTACACCTTC. Translated: CASRAGYGYTF.

A word on this clone: The same CDR3 can be traced to other DNA sequences in this sample. The chain's CDR3 is CASSLTGDGNTIYF. The CDR3 DNA is TGCGCCAGCAGCTTGACAGGGGATGGAAACACCATATATTTT. This chain links TRBV5-1 with TRBJ1-3, with 7 nucleotides matching TRBD1. The CDR3 spans 14 residues. CDR1 and CDR2 (germline): SGHRS, YFSETQ. Losses at the gene ends were 1 base for V and 3 bases for J; bases not matched to a gene: 1.

This sequence joins TRBV30 and TRBJ1-5; D is perhaps TRBD1 (5 bases). CDR1 and CDR2 (germline): GTSNPN, SVGIG (reference sequence). The CDR3 consists of 16 residues. Trimming took off 0 bases at V and 4 bases at J, with 16 bases between the two ends. CDR3 nucleotides: TGTGCCTGGAGTGTACCGTGGGGGATCGGTAATCAGCCCCAGCATTTT. Residues: CAWSVPWGIGNQPQHF.

The V gene is TRBV10-2, the J gene TRBJ2-7; 7 bases are a match to TRBD1. Germline CDR1 and CDR2: WSHSY and SAAADI. The CDR3 loop spans 12 amino acids. J gave up 6 bases and V 6 bases, and 5 bases lay outside the gene matches. CDR3 bases: TGCGCCAGCAGGGACGACAGGGCCGAGCAGTACTTC. Encoded protein: CASRDDRAEQYF.

In regard to this clone: The sample contains more than one DNA sequence encoding this CDR3. This chain links TRBV6-5 with TRBJ1-5; 7 bases map to TRBD1. The CDR3 totals 13 residues. CDR1 MNHEY and CDR2 SVGAGI come from the germline V gene. Losses at the gene ends were 4 bases for V and 5 bases for J; bases not matched to a gene: 2. The DNA of the CDR3 is TGTGCCAGCAGTTCGGGACAGCATCAGCCCCAGCATTTT. It is translated as CASSSGQHQPQHF.

The chain links TRBV18 to TRBJ1-2, with D uncertain. This CDR3 comprises 13 residues. Trimming shortened V by 2 bases and J by 8 bases, and 12 bases separated the two germline ends. CDR1 is KGHSH and CDR2 is LQKENI in the germline V gene. Here the CDR3 reads CASSPEESKGYTF. The CDR3 DNA follows: TGTGCCAGCTCACCAGAGGAGTCCAAGGGCTACACCTTC.

The rearrangement links TRBV7-6 to TRBJ2-7, with 9 bases lining up with TRBD1. Germline CDR1 SGHVS, CDR2 FNYEAQ. This CDR3 is built from 13 residues. V lost 5 bases to trimming and J lost 7 bases; unmatched junction nucleotides: 6. Written as DNA, the CDR3 is TGTGCCAGCAGCGCCGACAGGGGGAGGGAGCAGTACTTC. Its translation: CASSADRGREQYF.